Following are 9 T cell receptor beta chains from one sample sequenced in a study of T-cell reconstitution after alpha-beta-depleted transplantation in children. The TCRbeta library was prepared with unique molecular identifiers. One entry per CDR3 protein results from TCRdb running MiXCR on the PCR reads. The sample has under 250,000 distinct CDR3 sequences, about 24% seen once. This material consisted of PBMCs, mostly from graft donor cells, taken 360 days after TCRalphabeta/CD19-depleted stem cell transplant. The receptors here all came from a female patient between 2 and 10 years old who had a stem cell transplant for congenital amegakaryocytic thrombocytopenia, so the T cells may come from the graft donor.

The CDR3 protein is CASSQEPVRSSYTGGAYNSPLHF. The CDR3 bases are TGTGCCAGCAGCCAAGAGCCCGTTCGATCCAGCTACACAGGGGGCGCATATAATTCACCCCTCCACTTT. This chain connects TRBV14 to TRBJ1-6; TRBD1 agrees at 9 bases. Per germline, CDR1 SGHDN and CDR2 FVKESK. There are 23 residues in the CDR3. The trim removed 0 bases at V and 4 bases at J, leaving 22 bases unmatched. The full variable domain, in which reference TRBV14 and TRBJ1-6 provide the parts outside the CDR3, is EAGVTQFPSHSVIEKGQTVTLRCDPISGHDNLYWYRRVMGKEIKFLLHFVKESKQDESGMPNNRFLAERTGGTYSTLKVQPAELEDSGVYFCASSQEPVRSSYTGGAYNSPLHFGNGTRLTVT.

Details on this clonotype: With a much larger clone just one base away, this may be a read error. The chain has TRBV5-1 and TRBJ2-7; the D gene could be TRBD1 or TRBD2 (5 bases each). This CDR3 is built from 13 residues. CDR1 SGHRS and CDR2 YFSETQ come from the germline V gene. CDR3 bases: TGCGCCAGCATCTTGGGGGAGCTTAGCGAGCAGTACTTC. Encoded protein: CASILGELSEQYF.

The chain employs TRBV6-2 or TRBV6-3 and TRBJ1-2; 10 positions match TRBD1. This CDR3 is 15 amino acids long. Germline CDR1 MNHEY, CDR2 SVGEGT. The V gene end was trimmed by 5 bases and the J gene end by 6 bases; junction bases not matched to a gene: 9. CDR3 sequence reads: CASSRSGTGDNGYTF. DNA for the CDR3: TGTGCCAGCAGTCGCTCCGGGACAGGGGACAATGGCTACACCTTC.

This clonotype has a handful of counts. The chain uses TRBV30 and TRBJ2-3; D may be TRBD2 (7 bases). V was cut by 2 bases and J by 1 base, with 13 bases left in between. The CDR3 covers 15 residues. Germline V gene data show CDR1 as GTSNPN and CDR2 as SVGIG (reference sequence). CDR3 coding DNA: TGTGCCTGGAGTCGGCGGGGGCCCCGCACAGATACGCAGTATTTT. It is translated as CAWSRRGPRTDTQYF.

This clonotype was seen only a few times. This chain links TRBV4-1 with TRBJ2-7; D may correspond to TRBD1 or TRBD2 (5 bases each). Per germline, CDR1 MGHRA and CDR2 YSYEKL. Trimming removed 1 base at V and 2 bases at J, with 12 bases between. CDR3 length: 15 amino acids. The CDR3, as DNA: TGCGCCAGCAGCCAAGGTCAGGGACCGACCTACGAGCAGTACTTC. Residues: CASSQGQGPTYEQYF.

The chain recombines TRBV20-1 with TRBJ2-3; D possibly corresponds to TRBD1 (5 bases). Per the germline V gene, CDR1 is DFQATT and CDR2 is SNEGSKA (reference sequence). This CDR3 contains 13 residues. The germline V and J ends were trimmed by 6 bases and 2 bases, with 12 bases remaining between them. The CDR3 sequence: CSAGRILTDTQYF. DNA for the CDR3: TGCAGTGCGGGGCGGATCCTCACAGATACGCAGTATTTT.

The chain links TRBV5-6 to TRBJ2-3, with D perhaps given as TRBD1 or TRBD2 (6 bases each). The germline V gene has CDR1 SGHDT and CDR2 YYEEEE. The CDR3 runs 17 residues. Trimming shortened V by 2 bases and J by 6 bases, and 22 bases separated the two germline ends. The CDR3 sequence: CASSLPGGAGWSDTQYF. In DNA, the CDR3 is TGTGCCAGCAGCTTACCCGGGGGCGCCGGGTGGTCGGATACGCAGTATTTT.

There are a few counts of this clonotype. No DNA is shown, since the ends of the CDR3 on it are uncertain; the CDR3 is the one TCRdb lists. J is TRBJ2-5 and V is TRBV5-1; the tabulated D call, TRBD2, remains unverified against the DNA. Germline-derived CDR1 and CDR2 are SGHRS and YFSETQ. Both ends counted, the CDR3 spans 18 residues. The CDR3 region is CASSPLRAGTSGQETQYF.

J is TRBJ2-7 and V is TRBV20-1; possibly TRBD1 for D (7 bases). The CDR3 consists of 13 residues. The germline V gene has CDR1 DFQATT and CDR2 SNEGSKA (reference sequence). The V gene lost 3 bases and the J gene lost 5 bases, with 14 bases spanning the gap. CDR3 amino acids: CSARRDSRNEQYF. The CDR3 DNA follows: TGCAGTGCTAGGCGGGACAGTAGGAACGAGCAGTACTTC.